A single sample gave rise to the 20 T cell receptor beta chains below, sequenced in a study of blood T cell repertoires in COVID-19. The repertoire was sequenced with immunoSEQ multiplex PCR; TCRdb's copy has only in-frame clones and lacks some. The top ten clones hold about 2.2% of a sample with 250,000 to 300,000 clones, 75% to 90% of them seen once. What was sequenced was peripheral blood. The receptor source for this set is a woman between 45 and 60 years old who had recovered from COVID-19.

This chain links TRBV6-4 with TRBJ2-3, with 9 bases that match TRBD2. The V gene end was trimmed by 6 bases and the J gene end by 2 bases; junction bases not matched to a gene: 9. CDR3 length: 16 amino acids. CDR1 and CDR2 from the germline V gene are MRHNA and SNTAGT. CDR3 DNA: TGTGCCAGCAGACGGCAGCGGGGGGCCCTCACAGATACGCAGTATTTT. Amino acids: CASRRQRGALTDTQYF.

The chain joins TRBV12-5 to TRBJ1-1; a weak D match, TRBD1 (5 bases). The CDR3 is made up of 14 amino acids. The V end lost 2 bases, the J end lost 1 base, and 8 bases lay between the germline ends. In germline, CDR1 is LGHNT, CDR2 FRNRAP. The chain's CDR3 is CASGLLGGNTEAFF. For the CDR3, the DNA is TGTGCTAGTGGTTTGCTGGGGGGGAACACTGAAGCTTTCTTT.

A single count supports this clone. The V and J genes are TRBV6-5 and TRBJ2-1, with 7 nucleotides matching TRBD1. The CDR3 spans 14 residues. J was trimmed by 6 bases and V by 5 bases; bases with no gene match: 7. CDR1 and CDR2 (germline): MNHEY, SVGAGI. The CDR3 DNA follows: TGTGCCAGCAGTCCCCAGGGACAGATCAATGAGCAGTTCTTC. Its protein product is CASSPQGQINEQFF.

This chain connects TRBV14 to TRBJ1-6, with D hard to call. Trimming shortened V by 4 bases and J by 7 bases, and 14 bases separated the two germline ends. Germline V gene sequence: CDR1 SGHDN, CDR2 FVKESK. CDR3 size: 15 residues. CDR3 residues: CASSLGGLGNSPLHF. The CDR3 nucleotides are TGTGCCAGCAGCCTTGGAGGATTGGGGAATTCACCCCTCCACTTT. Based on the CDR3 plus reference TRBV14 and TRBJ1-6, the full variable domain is EAGVTQFPSHSVIEKGQTVTLRCDPISGHDNLYWYRRVMGKEIKFLLHFVKESKQDESGMPNNRFLAERTGGTYSTLKVQPAELEDSGVYFCASSLGGLGNSPLHFGNGTRLTVT.

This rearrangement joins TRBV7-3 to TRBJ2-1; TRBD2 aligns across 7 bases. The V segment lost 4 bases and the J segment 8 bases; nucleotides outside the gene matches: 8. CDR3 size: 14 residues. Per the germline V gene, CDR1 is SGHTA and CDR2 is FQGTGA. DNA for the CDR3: TGTGCCAGCAGCTCCGAGGGCCGGGGGGATGAGCAGTTCTTC. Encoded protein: CASSSEGRGDEQFF.

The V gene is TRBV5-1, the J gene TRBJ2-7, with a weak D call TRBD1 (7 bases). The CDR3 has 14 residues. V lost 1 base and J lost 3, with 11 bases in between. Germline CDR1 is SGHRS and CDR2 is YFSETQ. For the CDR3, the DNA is TGCGCCAGCAGCTTGTATCAGGGGGGCTACGAGCAGTACTTC. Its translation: CASSLYQGGYEQYF.

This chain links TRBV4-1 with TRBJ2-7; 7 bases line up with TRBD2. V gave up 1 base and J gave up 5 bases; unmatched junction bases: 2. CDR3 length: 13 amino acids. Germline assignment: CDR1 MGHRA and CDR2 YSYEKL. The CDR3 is CASSQGGRDEQYF. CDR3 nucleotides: TGCGCCAGCAGCCAAGGGGGGAGGGACGAGCAGTACTTC.

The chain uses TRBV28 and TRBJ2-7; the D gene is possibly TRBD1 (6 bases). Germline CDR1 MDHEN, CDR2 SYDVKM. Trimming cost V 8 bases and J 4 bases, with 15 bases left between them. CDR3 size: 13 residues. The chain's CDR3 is CASSTPGVYEQYF. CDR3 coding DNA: TGTGCCAGCTCTACCCCAGGGGTGTACGAGCAGTACTTC. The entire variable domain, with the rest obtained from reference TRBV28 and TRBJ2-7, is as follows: DVKVTQSSRYLVKRTGEKVFLECVQDMDHENMFWYRQDPGLGLRLIYFSYDVKMKEKGDIPEGYSVSREKKERFSLILESASTNQTSMYLCASSTPGVYEQYFGPGTRLTVT.

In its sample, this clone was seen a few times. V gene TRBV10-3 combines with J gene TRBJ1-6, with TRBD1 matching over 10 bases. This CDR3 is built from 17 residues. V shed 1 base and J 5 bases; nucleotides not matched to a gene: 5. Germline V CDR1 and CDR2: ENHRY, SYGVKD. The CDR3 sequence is CAISEWTGGLDNSPLHF. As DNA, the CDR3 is TGTGCCATCAGTGAGTGGACAGGGGGGTTGGATAATTCACCCCTCCACTTT.

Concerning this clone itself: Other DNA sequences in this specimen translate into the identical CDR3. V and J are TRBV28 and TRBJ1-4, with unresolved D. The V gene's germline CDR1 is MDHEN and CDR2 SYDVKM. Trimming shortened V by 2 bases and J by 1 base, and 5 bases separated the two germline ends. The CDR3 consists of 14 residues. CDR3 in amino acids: CASSLRVTNEKLFF. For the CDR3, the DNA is TGTGCCAGCAGTTTACGGGTAACTAATGAAAAACTGTTTTTT. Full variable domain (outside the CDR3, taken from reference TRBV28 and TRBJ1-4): DVKVTQSSRYLVKRTGEKVFLECVQDMDHENMFWYRQDPGLGLRLIYFSYDVKMKEKGDIPEGYSVSREKKERFSLILESASTNQTSMYLCASSLRVTNEKLFFGSGTQLSVL.

CDR3 sequence (DNA): TGTGCCAGCAGCCTACAGTTTACAGGGTCACCCCTCCACTTT. Protein product: CASSLQFTGSPLHF. V is TRBV13 and J is TRBJ1-6; D is perhaps TRBD1 (6 bases). CDR1 is PRHDT, CDR2 FYEKMQ, per germline (reference sequence). The CDR3 is 14 amino acids. V shed 5 bases and J shed 10 bases, with 15 bases lying between them.

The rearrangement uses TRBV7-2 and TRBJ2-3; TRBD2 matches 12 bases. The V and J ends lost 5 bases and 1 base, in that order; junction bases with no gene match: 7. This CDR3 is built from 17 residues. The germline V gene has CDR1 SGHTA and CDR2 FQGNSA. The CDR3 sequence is CASSLRLAGVGTDTQYF. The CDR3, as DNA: TGTGCCAGCAGCCTAAGACTAGCGGGAGTTGGCACAGATACGCAGTATTTT.

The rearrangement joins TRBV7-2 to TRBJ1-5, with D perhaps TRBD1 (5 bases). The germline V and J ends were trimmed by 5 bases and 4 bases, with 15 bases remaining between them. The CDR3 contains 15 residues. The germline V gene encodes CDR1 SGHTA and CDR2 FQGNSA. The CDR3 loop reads CASSPTGGENQPQHF. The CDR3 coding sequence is TGTGCCAGCAGCCCCACTGGGGGGGAAAATCAGCCCCAGCATTTT.

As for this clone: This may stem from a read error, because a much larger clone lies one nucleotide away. The DNA of the CDR3 is TGTGCCAGCAGCCATTACACCTACGAGCAGTACTTC. Protein sequence: CASSHYTYEQYF. The rearrangement joins TRBV3-1 (or the pseudogene TRBV3-2) to TRBJ2-7; D is unresolved. The CDR3 has 12 residues. CDR1 LGHDT and CDR2 YNNKEL come from the germline V gene (reference sequence). Trimming removed 3 bases from V and 2 bases from J, with 5 bases in between.

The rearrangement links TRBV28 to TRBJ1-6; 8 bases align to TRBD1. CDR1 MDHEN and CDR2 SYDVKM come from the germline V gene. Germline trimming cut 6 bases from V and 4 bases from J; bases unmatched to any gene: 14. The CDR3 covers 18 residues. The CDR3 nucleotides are TGTGCCAGCAGAACCCTTCTGACAGGGGAGGGGTATAATTCACCCCTCCACTTT. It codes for CASRTLLTGEGYNSPLHF. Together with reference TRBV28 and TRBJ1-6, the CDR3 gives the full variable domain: DVKVTQSSRYLVKRTGEKVFLECVQDMDHENMFWYRQDPGLGLRLIYFSYDVKMKEKGDIPEGYSVSREKKERFSLILESASTNQTSMYLCASRTLLTGEGYNSPLHFGNGTRLTVT.

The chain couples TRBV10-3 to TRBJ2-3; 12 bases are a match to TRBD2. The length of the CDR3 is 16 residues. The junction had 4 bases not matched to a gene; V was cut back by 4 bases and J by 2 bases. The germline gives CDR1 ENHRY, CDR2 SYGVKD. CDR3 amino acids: CAISGLAGEITDTQYF. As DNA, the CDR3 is TGTGCCATCAGTGGACTAGCGGGGGAGATCACAGATACGCAGTATTTT.

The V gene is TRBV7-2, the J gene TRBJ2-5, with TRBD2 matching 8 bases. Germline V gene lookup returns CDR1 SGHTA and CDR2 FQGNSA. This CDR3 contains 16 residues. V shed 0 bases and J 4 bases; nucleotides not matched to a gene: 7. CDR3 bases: TGTGCCAGCAGCTTAGCCGGGATAGCGGGGAGAGAGACCCAGTACTTC. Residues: CASSLAGIAGRETQYF.

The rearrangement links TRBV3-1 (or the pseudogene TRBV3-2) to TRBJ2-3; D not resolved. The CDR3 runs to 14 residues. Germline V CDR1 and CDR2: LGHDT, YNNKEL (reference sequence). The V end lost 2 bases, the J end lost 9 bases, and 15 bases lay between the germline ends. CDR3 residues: CASSQRIPGDTQYF. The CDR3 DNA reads TGTGCCAGCAGCCAACGGATCCCCGGAGACACGCAGTATTTT.

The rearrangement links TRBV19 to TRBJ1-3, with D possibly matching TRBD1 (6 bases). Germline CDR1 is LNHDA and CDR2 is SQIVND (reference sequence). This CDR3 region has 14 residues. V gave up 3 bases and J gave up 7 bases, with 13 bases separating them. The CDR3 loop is CASSIVQGRNTIYF. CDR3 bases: TGTGCCAGTAGTATCGTACAGGGAAGGAACACCATATATTTT.

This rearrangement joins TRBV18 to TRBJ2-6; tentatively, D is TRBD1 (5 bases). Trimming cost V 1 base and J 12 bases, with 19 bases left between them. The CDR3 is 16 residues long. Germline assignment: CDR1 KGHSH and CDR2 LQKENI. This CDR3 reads CASSPRPDGRQGVLTF. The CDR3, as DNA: TGTGCCAGCTCACCACGTCCGGACGGAAGGCAGGGCGTCCTGACTTTC.